These 13 T cell receptor beta chains were all obtained from the same sample, sequenced in a study of cytomegalovirus exposure and HLA in healthy donors. In the PCR, 60 Vbeta and 13 Jbeta primers were used. The data were produced by immunoSEQ multiplex PCR, yet TCRdb's version contains in-frame clones alone and is incomplete. The sample includes around 50,000 clones, less than 70% seen only once; the top ten take 12%. The material sequenced was PBMCs. The receptor set was obtained from a human donor in good health.

The chain uses TRBV11-2 and TRBJ2-7; TRBD1 aligns across 7 bases. The CDR3 length is 12 residues. V lost 5 bases, J lost 6 bases, and 4 bases stayed unmatched. Looked up from germline, CDR1 is SGHAT and CDR2 is FQNNGV. The CDR3 loop is CASSLDRAEQYF. Here the CDR3 DNA reads TGTGCCAGCAGCCTCGACAGGGCCGAGCAGTACTTC.

This clone was seen more than once but under ten times. The chain combines TRBV7-2 with TRBJ2-1, with TRBD2 matching over 9 bases. The germline CDR1 and CDR2 sequences are SGHTA and FQGNSA. With 4 bases clipped from V and 4 bases from J, the junction kept 8 bases outside the gene matches. This CDR3 region has 16 residues. The chain's CDR3 is CASSSSGTSLYNEQFF. DNA of the CDR3: TGTGCCAGCAGCTCCTCCGGGACTAGCCTTTACAATGAGCAGTTCTTC.

The J gene is TRBJ2-7, the V gene TRBV4-1; D is perhaps TRBD2 (6 bases). Germline V gene sequence: CDR1 MGHRA, CDR2 YSYEKL. There are 14 residues in the CDR3. V lost 1 base to trimming and J lost 7 bases, with 14 bases between them. The DNA for the CDR3 is TGCGCCAGCAGCCAAGTCTTAAAGGGAGGAGAGCAGTACTTC. Residues: CASSQVLKGGEQYF.

The chain couples TRBV4-2 to TRBJ1-2; no reliable D call. CDR1 LGHNA and CDR2 YNFKEQ come from the germline V gene. The CDR3 has 15 amino acids. The ends were cut back, 4 bases at V and 8 bases at J, with 20 bases in the middle. CDR3 in DNA: TGTGCCAGCAGCCCCCGGGAGGGAGAAGTCTGGGGCTACACCTTC. Translation: CASSPREGEVWGYTF.

The chain recombines TRBV9 with TRBJ2-7; perhaps TRBD2 as D (5 bases). The CDR3 totals 13 residues. Germline V gene sequence: CDR1 SGDLS, CDR2 YYNGEE. V was cut by 3 bases and J by 0 bases, with 7 bases left in between. The chain's CDR3 is CASSGRSSYEQYF. CDR3 DNA: TGTGCCAGCAGCGGGAGGAGCTCCTACGAGCAGTACTTC.

J is TRBJ1-2 and V is TRBV5-1; D not certain. The CDR3 has 13 amino acids. V was cut by 0 bases and J by 6 bases, with 9 bases left in between. CDR1 and CDR2 from the germline V gene are SGHRS and YFSETQ. Here the CDR3 reads CASSLVVSDGYTF. The CDR3 DNA is TGCGCCAGCAGCTTGGTGGTCAGCGATGGCTACACCTTC.

The V and J genes are TRBV5-1 and TRBJ1-6; perhaps TRBD1 as D (6 bases). V was cut by 4 bases and J by 10 bases, with 36 bases left in between. The CDR3 is 21 amino acids. Germline CDR1 and CDR2: SGHRS and YFSETQ. The CDR3 sequence is CASSKTSTGLGMWQGESPLHF. For the CDR3, the DNA is TGCGCCAGCAGCAAAACTTCGACAGGTCTCGGAATGTGGCAGGGTGAATCACCCCTCCACTTT.

This chain uses TRBV6-1 with TRBJ1-2; 7 nucleotides line up with TRBD1. With 8 bases clipped from V and 4 bases from J, the junction kept 4 bases outside the gene matches. From germline, CDR1 is MNHNS and CDR2 SASEGT. The CDR3 is made up of 12 amino acids. The CDR3 here is CASHNRGYGYTF. The CDR3 DNA sequence: TGTGCCAGCCATAACAGGGGCTATGGCTACACCTTC.

This chain joins TRBV4-1 and TRBJ2-7; possibly TRBD1 for D (5 bases). The germline V gene has CDR1 MGHRA and CDR2 YSYEKL. This CDR3 has 13 amino acids. Trimming cost V 4 bases and J 7 bases, with 14 bases left between them. CDR3 sequence: CASSRVGLLEQYF. The CDR3 region has the DNA TGCGCCAGCAGCCGCGTGGGGCTCCTGGAGCAGTACTTC.

The chain links TRBV18 to TRBJ2-1, with TRBD1 matching 10 bases. Per germline, CDR1 KGHSH and CDR2 LQKENI. The CDR3 is 15 amino acids. The V gene end was trimmed by 8 bases and the J gene end by 1 base; junction bases not matched to a gene: 5. The CDR3 loop reads CASTPDRGSYNEQFF. Written as DNA, the CDR3 is TGTGCCAGCACCCCGGACAGGGGGTCCTACAATGAGCAGTTCTTC. Filled out from reference TRBV18 and TRBJ2-1, the complete variable domain reads NAGVMQNPRHLVRRRGQEARLRCSPMKGHSHVYWYRQLPEEGLKFMVYLQKENIIDESGMPKERFSAEFPKEGPSILRIQQVVRGDSAAYFCASTPDRGSYNEQFFGPGTRLTVL.

This clone was observed a few times. The chain recombines TRBV2 with TRBJ1-4, with TRBD1 as a possible D gene (6 bases). V was clipped by 4 bases and J by 8 bases, with 11 bases between them. Per germline, CDR1 SNHLY and CDR2 FYNNEI. CDR3 length: 13 residues. This CDR3 reads CASSGGLGEKLFF. CDR3 bases: TGTGCCAGCAGTGGGGGGCTTGGGGAAAAACTGTTTTTT.

The rearrangement uses TRBV27 and TRBJ1-3; no reliable D call. Between the trimmed V and J ends, which lost 2 bases and 9 bases, there was a span of 26 bases. This CDR3 spans 18 amino acids. CDR1 is MNHEY, CDR2 SMNVEV, per germline (reference sequence). CDR3 sequence reads: CASSLKPPGREGIGTIYF. In DNA form, the CDR3 reads TGTGCCAGCAGTTTAAAACCCCCCGGTAGGGAGGGTATTGGCACCATATATTTT.

The J gene is TRBJ1-1, the V gene TRBV4-3; a weak D match, TRBD1 (6 bases). Germline CDR1 reads LGHNA; CDR2 reads YSLEER. The CDR3 is 15 residues long. With 0 bases removed from V and 6 bases from J, the gap between germline ends came to 14 bases. The CDR3 sequence: CASSQDRTGRSEAFF. The DNA of the CDR3 is TGCGCCAGCAGCCAAGATCGAACAGGGCGGTCTGAAGCTTTCTTT.